Below are 16 T cell receptor beta chains sequenced from a single sample in a study of tumor-infiltrating lymphocytes in localized non-small cell lung cancer. TCRdb's copy holds only in-frame clones and misses some; the assay was immunoSEQ multiplex PCR. The repertoire includes more than 8,500 clones, 60% to 80% of them detected once, and about 15% sits in the top ten. The sample was uninvolved lung tissue not adjacent to the tumor. These receptors were obtained from a human donor with non-small cell lung cancer.

J is TRBJ1-1 and V is TRBV9; no reliable D call. CDR1 and CDR2 (germline): SGDLS, YYNGEE. CDR3 length: 14 amino acids. The V end was cut by 4 bases, the J end by 4 bases, with 14 bases between. The chain's CDR3 is CASSSRPEATEAFF. Written as DNA, the CDR3 is TGTGCCAGCAGCTCAAGACCAGAAGCCACTGAAGCTTTCTTT. Complete variable domain (other parts from reference TRBV9 and TRBJ1-1): DSGVTQTPKHLITATGQRVTLRCSPRSGDLSVYWYQQSLDQGLQFLIQYYNGEERAKGNILERFSAQQFPDLHSELNLSSLELGDSALYFCASSSRPEATEAFFGQGTRLTVV.

The chain has TRBV7-2 and TRBJ2-3; D uncertain. The CDR3 loop spans 13 amino acids. CDR1 and CDR2 from the germline V gene are SGHTA and FQGNSA. V dropped 4 bases and J dropped 4 bases, with 9 bases sitting between them. The CDR3 nucleotides read TGTGCCAGCAGCTCTAGTACATCAGATACGCAGTATTTT. Translating it yields CASSSSTSDTQYF.

This clone appeared once. This chain connects TRBV5-1 to TRBJ2-2, with D unclear. The V end was cut by 4 bases, the J end by 1 base, with 5 bases between. The CDR3 totals 13 residues. In germline, CDR1 is SGHRS, CDR2 YFSETQ. The CDR3 reads CASSVGNTGELFF. The CDR3 nucleotides read TGCGCCAGCAGCGTCGGGAACACCGGGGAGCTGTTTTTT.

This clone ranks as medium-sized (0.01 to 0.1%). The rearrangement links TRBV11-1 to TRBJ2-2; TRBD1 aligns across 10 bases. CDR3 length equals 14 residues. Per the germline V gene, CDR1 is SGHAT and CDR2 is FQDESV (reference sequence). Trimming took 5 bases from V and 12 from J; bases not matched to a gene: 9. The CDR3 reads CASSQDRGEKKLFF. As DNA, the CDR3 is TGTGCCAGCAGCCAGGACAGGGGGGAGAAGAAGCTGTTTTTT. The full variable domain, in which reference TRBV11-1 and TRBJ2-2 provide the parts outside the CDR3, is EAEVAQSPRYKITEKSQAVAFWCDPISGHATLYWYRQILGQGPELLVQFQDESVVDDSQLPKDRFSAERLKGVDSTLKIQPAELGDSAMYLCASSQDRGEKKLFFGEGSRLTVL.

This clone has more than one count but fewer than ten. The CDR3 spells CASSLGGGLYTGELFF. For the CDR3, the DNA is TGTGCCAGCAGCTTAGGCGGGGGGCTGTACACCGGGGAGCTGTTTTTT. This chain joins TRBV7-2 and TRBJ2-2; TRBD2 aligns across 8 bases. With V trimmed by 1 base and J by 3 bases, 4 bases remained unmatched. This CDR3 spans 16 amino acids. Germline V gene data show CDR1 as SGHTA and CDR2 as FQGNSA.

This sequence joins TRBV6-5 and TRBJ2-2, with D possibly TRBD2 on 6 matching bases. CDR1 is MNHEY, CDR2 SVGAGI, per germline. This CDR3 comprises 15 residues. Between the trimmed V and J ends, which lost 7 bases and 3 bases, there was a span of 15 bases. Written as DNA, the CDR3 is TGTGCCAGCACCCGTCGGGGGACGGACACCGGGGAGCTGTTTTTT. Translated, it gives CASTRRGTDTGELFF.

The chain combines TRBV29-1 with TRBJ1-2; tentatively, D is TRBD1 (5 bases). Trimming took 2 bases from V and 8 from J, leaving 15 bases between them. The CDR3 consists of 13 residues. Germline assignment: CDR1 SQVTM and CDR2 ANQGSEA. The CDR3 DNA reads TGCAGCGTTGAATCCGGCCTCCGGGGGGGCTACACCTTC. Protein product: CSVESGLRGGYTF.

The chain couples TRBV6-5 to TRBJ1-4; D call uncertain. The V and J ends lost 0 bases and 10 bases respectively, with 15 bases between them. Germline V lookup: CDR1 MNHEY, CDR2 SVGAGI. The CDR3 runs 15 residues. CDR3: CASSYSIDSGGKLFF. CDR3 coding DNA: TGTGCCAGCAGTTACTCGATAGACTCTGGAGGAAAACTGTTTTTT.

The chain joins TRBV5-6 to TRBJ2-5, with D possibly matching TRBD1 (6 bases). Trimming took 0 bases from V and 5 from J, leaving 11 bases between them. CDR3 length equals 14 residues. Germline assignment: CDR1 SGHDT and CDR2 YYEEEE. This CDR3 reads CASSLVQGYETQYF. CDR3 in DNA: TGTGCCAGCAGCTTGGTACAGGGATATGAGACCCAGTACTTC.

The CDR3 DNA is TGTGCCAGCAGTGAGAAGGGGCTAGGAAACACCATATATTTT. Translation: CASSEKGLGNTIYF. The chain has TRBV6-5 and TRBJ1-3; a weak D match, TRBD1 (5 bases). Germline lookup yields CDR1 MNHEY and CDR2 SVGAGI. The V end was cut by 5 bases, the J end by 4 bases, with 12 bases between. This CDR3 region has 14 residues.

The chain couples TRBV19 to TRBJ1-4; TRBD1 is a possible D gene (6 bases). CDR1 is LNHDA, CDR2 SQIVND, per germline (reference sequence). This CDR3 spans 14 amino acids. The V and J ends lost 3 bases and 12 bases respectively, with 17 bases between them. DNA for the CDR3: TGTGCCAGTAGTATGAGAGCCGCAGGGGCGGAACTGTTTTTT. Its protein product is CASSMRAAGAELFF. Combining the CDR3 with reference TRBV19 and TRBJ1-4 gives the whole variable domain DGGITQSPKYLFRKEGQNVTLSCEQNLNHDAMYWYRQDPGQGLRLIYYSQIVNDFQKGDIAEGYSVSREKKESFPLTVTSAQKNPTAFYLCASSMRAAGAELFFGSGTQLSVL.

The DNA of the CDR3 is TGCGCCAGCAGGGAAGGGGGACAGGCGGGCGCAGCTTTCTTT. This translates into CASREGGQAGAAFF. V and J are TRBV5-1 and TRBJ1-1, with 8 bases matching TRBD1. After removal of 5 bases from V and 10 bases from J, the junction contained 13 bases not matched to a gene. The length of the CDR3 is 14 residues. From germline, CDR1 is SGHRS and CDR2 YFSETQ.

This clone has just one count. V and J are TRBV6-5 and TRBJ2-2, with D perhaps being TRBD1 or TRBD2 (5 bases each). V lost 3 bases, J lost 4 bases, and 12 bases lay in between. The CDR3 has 15 residues. CDR1 is MNHEY, CDR2 SVGAGI, per germline. The CDR3 nucleotides are TGTGCCAGCAGTTATCTGGGGACGGGCACCGGGGAGCTGTTTTTT. Translation: CASSYLGTGTGELFF.

This clone appeared once. V usage is TRBV6-6 and J usage is TRBJ1-1; D perhaps matches TRBD1 (6 bases). Trimming removed 2 bases at V and 5 bases at J, with 9 bases between. Germline V gene data show CDR1 as MNHNY and CDR2 as SVGAGI (reference sequence). The CDR3 has 13 amino acids. The CDR3: CASSYGGRTEAFF. The CDR3 nucleotides are TGTGCCAGCAGTTACGGGGGCCGGACTGAAGCTTTCTTT.

The V gene is TRBV7-3, the J gene TRBJ2-3; 8 nucleotides line up with TRBD1. CDR1 is SGHTA and CDR2 is FQGTGA in the germline V gene. V lost 4 bases to trimming and J lost 11 bases; unmatched junction nucleotides: 8. The length of the CDR3 is 13 residues. CDR3 protein: CASSSGTGGEQYF. The CDR3 DNA reads as TGTGCCAGCAGCTCCGGGACAGGCGGCGAGCAGTATTTT.

Only one count was recorded for this clone. V usage is TRBV23-1 and J usage is TRBJ2-1; 8 positions agree with TRBD1. TRBV23-1 is an ORF; its function is uncertain. The CDR3 is 15 amino acids. With 1 base clipped from V and 8 bases from J, the junction kept 7 bases outside the gene matches. Here the CDR3 reads CASSQWHRGRDEQFF. CDR3 nucleotide sequence: TGCGCCAGCAGTCAATGGCACAGGGGGAGAGATGAGCAGTTCTTC.